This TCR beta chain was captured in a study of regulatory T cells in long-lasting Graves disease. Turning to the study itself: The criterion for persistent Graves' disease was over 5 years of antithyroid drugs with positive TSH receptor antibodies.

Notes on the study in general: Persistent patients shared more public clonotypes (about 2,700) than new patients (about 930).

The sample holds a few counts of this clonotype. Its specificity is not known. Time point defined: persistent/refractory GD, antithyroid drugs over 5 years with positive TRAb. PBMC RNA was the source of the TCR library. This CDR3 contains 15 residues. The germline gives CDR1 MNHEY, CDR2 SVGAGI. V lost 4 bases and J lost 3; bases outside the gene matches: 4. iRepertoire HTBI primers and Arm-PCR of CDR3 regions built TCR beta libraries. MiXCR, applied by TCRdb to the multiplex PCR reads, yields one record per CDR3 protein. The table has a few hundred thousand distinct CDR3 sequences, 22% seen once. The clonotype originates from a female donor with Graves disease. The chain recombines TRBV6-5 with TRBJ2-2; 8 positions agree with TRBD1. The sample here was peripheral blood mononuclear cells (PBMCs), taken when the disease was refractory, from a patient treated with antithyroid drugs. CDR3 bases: TGTGCCAGCAGTTCGACAGGGGTCGACACCGGGGAGCTGTTTTTT. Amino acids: CASSSTGVDTGELFF.